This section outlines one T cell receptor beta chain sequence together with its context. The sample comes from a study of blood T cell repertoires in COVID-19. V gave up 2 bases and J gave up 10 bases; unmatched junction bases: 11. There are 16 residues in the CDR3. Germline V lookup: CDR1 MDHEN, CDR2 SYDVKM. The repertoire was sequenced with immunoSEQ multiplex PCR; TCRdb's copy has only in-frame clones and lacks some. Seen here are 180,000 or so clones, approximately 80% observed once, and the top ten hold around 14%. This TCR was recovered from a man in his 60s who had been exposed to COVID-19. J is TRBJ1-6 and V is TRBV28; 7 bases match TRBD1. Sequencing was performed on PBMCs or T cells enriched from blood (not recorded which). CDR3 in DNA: TGTGCCAGCAGTTTAAAAAGGGGGCCAATCATCTCACCCCTCCACTTT. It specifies CASSLKRGPIISPLHF.